The TCR beta chain under discussion was sequenced for a study of blood T cell repertoires in COVID-19. Study-wide context: There were acute and convalescent COVID-19 samples, and they came from the United States, Italy and Spain. The analysed material was cDNA or gDNA that came from T cells, B-cell-depleted T cells, or PBMCs.

The V gene's germline CDR1 is SGHNT and CDR2 YENEEA. This CDR3 has 15 residues. The trim removed 6 bases at V and 2 bases at J, leaving 3 bases unmatched. Original handling: Estimation of nucleated cell counts was performed using reference gene primer amplification. The table came from immunoSEQ multiplex PCR; TCRdb's copy has only in-frame clones and leaves some out. That table supplies the V and J calls and clone size; D and trimming were determined from the DNA. The sample gives about 64,000 clones, roughly 93% of which show up once; 1.5% to 2% is in the top ten. This sequence was found in a human donor in a cohort sampled during active COVID-19. The source material was peripheral blood. The chain combines TRBV11-3 with TRBJ2-2; TRBD2 matches 10 bases. The CDR3 DNA reads TGTGCCAGCAGACTAGCGGGGCCAAACACCGGGGAGCTGTTTTTT. Its protein is CASRLAGPNTGELFF.